The present T cell receptor (beta chain) was sequenced within a study of blood T cell repertoires in COVID-19. Whole-study context: The analysed material was cDNA or gDNA that came from T cells, B-cell-depleted T cells, or PBMCs.

The CDR3 loop spans 15 amino acids. V was pared by 5 bases and J by 1 base, with 3 bases of the junction left unmatched. Germline assignment: CDR1 SGHVS and CDR2 FQNEAQ. Patients at the Seattle site were enrolled during active infection and followed longitudinally. Clones were sequenced by immunoSEQ multiplex PCR, and TCRdb holds only the in-frame ones, with some missing. There are approximately 290,000 clones in the sample; more than 85% occur only once, and 2.2% lies in the top ten. This rearrangement joins TRBV7-8 to TRBJ2-2; 8 bases fit TRBD1. The sequence came from a young woman with COVID-19, enrolled during active disease. Sequencing was done on a sample of peripheral blood. The CDR3 DNA follows: TGTGCCAGCAGCCTGGGGACAGGGAACACCGGGGAGCTGTTTTTT. Translated: CASSLGTGNTGELFF.